This T cell receptor (beta chain) is drawn from a study of EBV T-cell therapy then PD-1 blockade in nasopharyngeal carcinoma. CDR1 is SGHKS and CDR2 is YYEKEE in the germline V gene (reference sequence). Trimming shortened V by 0 bases and J by 2 bases, and 12 bases separated the two germline ends. The CDR3 is made up of 17 amino acids. Generated by immunoSEQ multiplex PCR, the TCRdb table keeps only in-frame clones and is missing some. The table lists roughly 21,000 clones, 84% of them singletons. Details on this clone: Its antigen is not identified.

Treatment: AdE1-LMPpoly-expanded autologous EBV-specific T-cell therapy followed by anti-PD-1 nivolumab. The clonotype comes from a man in his forties or fifties with nasopharyngeal carcinoma. This specimen consisted of CD8+ T cells from blood, obtained at approximately day 61 from a patient whose treatment included autologous EBV-specific T cells and nivolumab. The chain is built from TRBV5-5 and TRBJ1-6, with D hard to call. The CDR3 sequence: CASSLASRQPYNSPLHF. The CDR3 DNA reads TGTGCCAGCAGCTTGGCTTCCAGGCAGCCCTATAATTCACCCCTCCACTTT. The whole variable domain, remainder taken from reference TRBV5-5 and TRBJ1-6, is DAGVTQSPTHLIKTRGQQVTLRCSPISGHKSVSWYQQVLGQGPQFIFQYYEKEERGRGNFPDRFSARQFPNYSSELNVNALLLGDSALYLCASSLASRQPYNSPLHFGNGTRLTVT.